This T cell receptor beta chain was retrieved from a study of Graves' ophthalmopathy and Graves' hyperthyroidism. All donors with ophthalmopathy were recorded as having moderate-to-severe activity, CAS ≥3, NOSPECS ≥4 and a duration under 3 months. Whole-study results and caveats: The model flagged ophthalmopathy progression at roughly 70% sensitivity and 72% to 85% specificity.

This clonotype was seen repeatedly, ten times or more. Its antigen is currently unknown. TCR beta CDR3 amplification used RNA transcripts. The library came from an HTBI-primed first-round RT-PCR and a second-round multiplex PCR. TCRdb used MiXCR to reprocess the multiplex PCR reads, holding one entry per CDR3 protein. Among about 480,000 distinct CDR3 sequences listed, approximately 15% were seen once. The clonotype was recovered from a woman in her 30s with Graves' ophthalmopathy. Sequencing was performed on blood.

The CDR3 reads CATSRETENTEAFF. For the CDR3, the DNA is TGTGCCACCAGCAGAGAAACAGAGAACACTGAAGCTTTCTTT. The V and J genes are TRBV15 and TRBJ1-1; unclear D gene. Trimming shortened V by 0 bases and J by 1 base, and 6 bases separated the two germline ends. The CDR3 consists of 14 residues. Germline CDR1 is LNHNV and CDR2 is YYDKDF (reference sequence).